The sequence of this T cell receptor (beta chain) was determined in a study of cytomegalovirus exposure and HLA in healthy donors. Regarding the study as a whole: Published work reported that the classifier diagnosed cytomegalovirus status with high specificity and sensitivity.

With V trimmed by 7 bases and J by 4 bases, 9 bases remained unmatched. The CDR3 is 14 amino acids. The V gene's germline CDR1 is WSHSY and CDR2 SAAADI. A multiplex PCR was run with 60 Vbeta primers and 13 Jbeta primers. Assay used: immunoSEQ multiplex PCR; TCRdb lists only in-frame clones, some missing. This repertoire shows under 150,000 clones, 81% found once; its top ten account for about 0.75%. This clone was observed a few times. Its target is unknown. This sequence was found in a man between 18 and 35 years old in good health and CMV-seronegative. The V call is TRBV10-2, the J call TRBJ2-7; 8 bases are a match to TRBD1. The sequenced material came from PBMCs. The CDR3 here is CASMRTGLSYEQYF. CDR3 coding DNA: TGCGCCAGCATGAGGACAGGGCTCTCATACGAGCAGTACTTC.